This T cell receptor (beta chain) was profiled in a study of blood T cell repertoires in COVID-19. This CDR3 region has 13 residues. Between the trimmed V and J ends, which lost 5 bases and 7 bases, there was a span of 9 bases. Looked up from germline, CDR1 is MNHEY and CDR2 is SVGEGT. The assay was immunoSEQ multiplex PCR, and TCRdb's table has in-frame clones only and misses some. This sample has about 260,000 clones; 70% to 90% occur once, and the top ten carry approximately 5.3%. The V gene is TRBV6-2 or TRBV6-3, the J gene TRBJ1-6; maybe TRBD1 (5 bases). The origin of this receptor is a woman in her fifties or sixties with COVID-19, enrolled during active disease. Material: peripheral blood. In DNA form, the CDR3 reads TGTGCCAGCAGTCCCCAGGGAAATTCACCCCTCCACTTT. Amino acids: CASSPQGNSPLHF.